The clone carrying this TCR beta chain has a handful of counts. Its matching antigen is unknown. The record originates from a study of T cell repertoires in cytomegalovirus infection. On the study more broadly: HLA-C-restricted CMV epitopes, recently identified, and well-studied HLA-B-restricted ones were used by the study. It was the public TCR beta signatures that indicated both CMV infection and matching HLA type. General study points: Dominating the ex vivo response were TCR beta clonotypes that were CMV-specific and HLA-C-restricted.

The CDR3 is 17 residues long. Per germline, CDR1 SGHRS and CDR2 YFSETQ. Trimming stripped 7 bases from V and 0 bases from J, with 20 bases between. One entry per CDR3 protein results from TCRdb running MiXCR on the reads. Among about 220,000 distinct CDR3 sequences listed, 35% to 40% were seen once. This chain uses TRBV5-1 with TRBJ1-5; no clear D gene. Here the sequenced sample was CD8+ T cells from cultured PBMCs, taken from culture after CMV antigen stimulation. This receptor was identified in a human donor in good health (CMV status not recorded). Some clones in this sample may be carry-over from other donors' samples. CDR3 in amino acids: CASQAAGPPDSNQPQHF. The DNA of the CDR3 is TGCGCCAGCCAGGCGGCGGGTCCCCCGGATAGCAATCAGCCCCAGCATTTT.